The following is a T cell receptor beta chain sequence with its context. Its specificity is unknown. CDR1 is SGHRS and CDR2 is YFSETQ in the germline V gene. This CDR3 is built from 16 residues. Losses at the gene ends were 0 bases for V and 4 bases for J; bases not matched to a gene: 8. Libraries for TCRalpha and TCRbeta carried sample barcodes and unique molecular identifiers via 5'RACE. One entry per CDR3 protein, called by TCRdb with MiXCR from the 5' RACE reads. The sample lists hundreds of thousands of distinct CDR3 sequences; roughly 15% were seen once. The sample comes from a study of T-cell memory formation after mild COVID-19. Study-wide background: For the most part, TCR clusters were specific to one donor.

The study, taken as a whole, reports: Several responding clones turned up in pre-infection memory, indicating that cross-reactive memory may have taken part. CD4/CD8 balance held among clones contracting day 15 to 85, and later expanders leaned CD4+.

The TCR comes from a young man who had mild COVID-19 (a few samples of this study predate the infection). Cell type and time point are not known. Sequences were obtained from PBMCs or a T cell subset sorted from them (not recorded which). The chain is built from TRBV5-1 and TRBJ2-5; 8 nucleotides align to TRBD2. CDR3 in amino acids: CASSLDERGPGETQYF. DNA of the CDR3: TGCGCCAGCAGCTTGGACGAGCGGGGGCCAGGAGAGACCCAGTACTTC.